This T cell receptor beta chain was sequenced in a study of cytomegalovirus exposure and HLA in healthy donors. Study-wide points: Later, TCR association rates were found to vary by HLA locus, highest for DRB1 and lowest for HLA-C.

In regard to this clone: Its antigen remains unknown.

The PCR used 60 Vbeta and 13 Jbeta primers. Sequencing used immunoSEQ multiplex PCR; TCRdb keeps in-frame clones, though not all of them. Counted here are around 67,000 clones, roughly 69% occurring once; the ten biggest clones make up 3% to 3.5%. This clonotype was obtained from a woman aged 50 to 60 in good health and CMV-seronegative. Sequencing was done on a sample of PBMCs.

CDR3 sequence reads: CASSPKVGRAGTDTQYF. The DNA for the CDR3 is TGTGCCAGCAGCCCTAAGGTAGGGCGGGCTGGCACAGATACGCAGTATTTT. V and J are TRBV5-4 and TRBJ2-3, with D possibly being TRBD2 (5 bases). Germline V lookup: CDR1 SGHNT, CDR2 YYREEE (reference sequence). The CDR3 is 17 amino acids. The germline V and J ends were trimmed by 4 bases and 1 base, with 19 bases remaining between them.